Only a few counts were recorded for the clone carrying this TCR beta chain. Antigen unknown. Per germline, CDR1 SGHVS and CDR2 FNYEAQ. The ends lost 5 bases at V and 5 bases at J; junction bases unmatched: 8. This CDR3 contains 14 residues. This sample was taken from a study of neoadjuvant anti-PD-1 for oral cavity cancer. Overall study: Non-progressing patients received a fourth nivolumab dose near day 43, then surgery on days 50-56. Study-wide results and caveats: Greater tumor shrinkage accompanied bigger post-treatment sizes of preexisting clones.

Method: immunoSEQ multiplex PCR; TCRdb's copy keeps in-frame clones and lacks some. Among about 5,000 clones, roughly 53% were seen once, and the ten largest hold approximately 8%. The time point was: after neoadjuvant nivolumab, at surgical resection. These oral cavity squamous cell carcinomas were HPV-negative and locally advanced. The sequencing used tumor tissue, collected after nivolumab (anti-PD-1) treatment. This chain joins TRBV7-6 and TRBJ2-5, with 7 bases fitting TRBD2. The receptor comes from a person aged 35-79 years with oral cavity squamous cell carcinoma. The CDR3: CASSLRLAAETQYF. Here the CDR3 DNA reads TGTGCCAGCAGCCTTCGACTAGCTGCTGAGACCCAGTACTTC.